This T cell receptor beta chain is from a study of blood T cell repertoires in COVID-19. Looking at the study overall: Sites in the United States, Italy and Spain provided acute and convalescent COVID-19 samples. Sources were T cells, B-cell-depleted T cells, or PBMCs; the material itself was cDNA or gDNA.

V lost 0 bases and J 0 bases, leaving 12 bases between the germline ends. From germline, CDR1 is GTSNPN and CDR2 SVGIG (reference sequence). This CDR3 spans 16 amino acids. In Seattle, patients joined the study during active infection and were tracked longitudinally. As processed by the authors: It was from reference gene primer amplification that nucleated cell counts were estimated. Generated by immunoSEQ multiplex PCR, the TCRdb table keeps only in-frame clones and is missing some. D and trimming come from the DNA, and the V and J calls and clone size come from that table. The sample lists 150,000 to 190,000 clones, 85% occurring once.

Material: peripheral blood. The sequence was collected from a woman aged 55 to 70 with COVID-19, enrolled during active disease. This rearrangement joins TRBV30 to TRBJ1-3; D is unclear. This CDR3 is CAWSVARFGSGNTIYF. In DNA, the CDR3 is TGTGCCTGGAGTGTAGCCCGTTTTGGCTCTGGAAACACCATATATTTT.